Below are 18 T cell receptor beta chains sequenced from a single sample in a study of blood T cell repertoires in COVID-19. Sequencing was performed with immunoSEQ multiplex PCR; in TCRdb, only in-frame clones are kept and a portion is missing. Seen here are 200,000 to 250,000 clones, about 86% observed once, and the top ten hold less than 2.5%. Material: peripheral blood. These receptor sequences come from a woman in her fifties or sixties with acute or convalescent COVID-19.

The chain joins TRBV6-5 to TRBJ2-7; D is perhaps TRBD2 (5 bases). Germline CDR1 is MNHEY and CDR2 is SVGAGI. The CDR3 totals 14 residues. V dropped 6 bases and J dropped 1 base, with 13 bases sitting between them. CDR3 nucleotides: TGTGCCAGCAGACCCGTCGGGAAATCCTACGAGCAGTACTTC. Translating gives CASRPVGKSYEQYF.

The rearrangement uses TRBV4-2 and TRBJ1-2; perhaps TRBD1 as D (5 bases). Germline assignment: CDR1 LGHNA and CDR2 YNFKEQ. The V gene lost 0 bases and the J gene lost 1 base, with 9 bases spanning the gap. The CDR3 spans 15 residues. The CDR3 nucleotides read TGTGCCAGCAGCCAAGACGCCAGGGTTAACTATGGCTACACCTTC. Its translation is CASSQDARVNYGYTF.

The chain uses TRBV7-9 and TRBJ1-1; D unclear. The CDR3 has 12 amino acids. V lost 5 bases and J 2 bases, leaving 6 bases between the germline ends. CDR1 is SEHNR and CDR2 is FQNEAQ in the germline V gene (reference sequence). CDR3 sequence reads: CASSQINTEAFF. CDR3 sequence (DNA): TGTGCCAGCAGCCAGATAAACACTGAAGCTTTCTTT.

Regarding this clone: One end of the junction fails to match germline, which may point to a read error. Here the CDR3 DNA reads TGTGCTAGCAGCCCGGGGACTAGCGTGGGAAGCACAGATACGCAGTATTTT. It translates to CASSPGTSVGSTDTQYF. This chain links TRBV7-7 with TRBJ2-3, with TRBD2 matching over 10 bases. The CDR3 contains 17 residues. CDR1 SSHAT and CDR2 FNYEAQ come from the germline V gene (reference sequence). Based on the CDR3 plus reference TRBV7-7 and TRBJ2-3, the full variable domain is GAGVSQSPRYKVTKRGQDVTLRCDPISSHATLYWYQQALGQGPEFLTYFNYEAQPDKSGLPSDRFSAERPEGSISTLTIQRTEQRDSAMYRCASSPGTSVGSTDTQYFGPGTRLTVL.

The V gene is TRBV27, the J gene TRBJ1-3; 8 bases match TRBD1. The CDR3 extends over 14 amino acids. The germline V gene has CDR1 MNHEY and CDR2 SMNVEV (reference sequence). Trimming took 6 bases from V and 3 from J; bases not matched to a gene: 4. The CDR3 DNA is TGTGCCAGCAGGGCAGGGGGCTATGGAAACACCATATATTTT. It yields the protein CASRAGGYGNTIYF.

The table lists this clone with a count of one. V and J are TRBV4-2 and TRBJ2-3; no definite D call. Deletions cut 1 base from V and 1 base from J, with 9 bases between. This CDR3 has 15 residues. Germline V gene sequence: CDR1 LGHNA, CDR2 YNFKEQ. CDR3 sequence: CASSQGGDRTDTQYF. CDR3 in DNA: TGTGCCAGCAGCCAAGGAGGAGACCGCACAGATACGCAGTATTTT.

This clone has only one observation. This chain joins TRBV5-1 and TRBJ2-1, with TRBD1 matching over 7 bases. Trimming cost V 4 bases and J 4 bases; bases outside gene matches: 11. The CDR3 length is 16 residues. Germline CDR1 SGHRS, CDR2 YFSETQ. CDR3 sequence (DNA): TGCGCCAGCAGCCCCGGGGCCGGGACAGTTTACAATGAGCAGTTCTTC. Translation: CASSPGAGTVYNEQFF.

The CDR3, as DNA: TGCGCCAGCAGCCCTGACTTCACCCCGCCGGAAAAACTGTTTTTT. This gives the protein CASSPDFTPPEKLFF. The chain combines TRBV5-1 with TRBJ1-4; D is unclear. The V gene lost 4 bases and the J gene lost 8 bases, with 18 bases spanning the gap. This CDR3 spans 15 amino acids. Germline lookup yields CDR1 SGHRS and CDR2 YFSETQ.

The chain couples TRBV30 to TRBJ1-1; D unclear. This CDR3 comprises 11 residues. V gave up 0 bases and J gave up 8 bases, with 7 bases separating them. Germline lookup yields CDR1 GTSNPN and CDR2 SVGIG (reference sequence). CDR3 protein: CAWSVLREAFF. The CDR3 DNA sequence: TGTGCCTGGAGTGTACTGCGGGAAGCTTTCTTT. Using reference TRBV30 and TRBJ1-1 for the parts outside the CDR3, the full variable domain is SQTIHQWPATLVQPVGSPLSLECTVEGTSNPNLYWYRQAAGRGLQLLFYSVGIGQISSEVPQNLSASRPQDRQFILSSKKLLLSDSGFYLCAWSVLREAFFGQGTRLTVV.

This clone is a singleton in its sample. V is TRBV29-1 and J is TRBJ1-2; 11 bases align to TRBD1. The CDR3 loop spans 13 amino acids. Germline V CDR1 and CDR2: SQVTM, ANQGSEA. V gave up 6 bases and J gave up 5 bases; unmatched junction bases: 5. CDR3 coding DNA: TGCAGCGTCCTGGGACAGGGGGGTTATGGCTACACCTTC. This sequence encodes CSVLGQGGYGYTF.

The chain employs TRBV5-1 and TRBJ1-3; no definite D call. CDR3 length equals 15 residues. Germline CDR1 is SGHRS and CDR2 is YFSETQ. Trimming took 0 bases from V and 0 from J, leaving 7 bases between them. The CDR3 loop is CASSLDSPSGNTIYF. The CDR3 DNA follows: TGCGCCAGCAGCTTGGACAGCCCCTCTGGAAACACCATATATTTT.

V gene TRBV15 combines with J gene TRBJ2-7; 8 nucleotides line up with TRBD1. J was trimmed by 1 base and V by 5 bases; bases with no gene match: 7. Germline assignment: CDR1 LNHNV and CDR2 YYDKDF (reference sequence). The CDR3 sequence is 15 residues long. The CDR3 is CATSLPGQASYEQYF. CDR3 DNA: TGTGCCACCAGCCTACCGGGACAGGCTTCCTACGAGCAGTACTTC. Drawing the rest from reference TRBV15 and TRBJ2-7, the complete variable domain is DAMVIQNPRYQVTQFGKPVTLSCSQTLNHNVMYWYQQKSSQAPKLLFHYYDKDFNNEADTPDNFQSRRPNTSFCFLDIRSPGLGDTAMYLCATSLPGQASYEQYFGPGTRLTVT.

The genes are TRBV6-5 and TRBJ1-1, with TRBD1 identical over 11 bases. V lost 2 bases to trimming and J lost 4 bases; unmatched junction nucleotides: 3. The V gene's germline CDR1 is MNHEY and CDR2 SVGAGI. The length of the CDR3 is 15 residues. CDR3 protein: CASSYPGQGATEAFF. CDR3 coding DNA: TGTGCCAGCAGTTACCCAGGACAGGGGGCCACTGAAGCTTTCTTT.

The rearrangement joins TRBV5-1 to TRBJ1-2; 8 bases fit TRBD1. Germline V gene sequence: CDR1 SGHRS, CDR2 YFSETQ. After removal of 0 bases from V and 5 bases from J, the junction contained 6 bases not matched to a gene. This CDR3 spans 15 amino acids. The CDR3 DNA sequence: TGCGCCAGCAGCTTGGCCGACAGGGGTCAATATGGCTACACCTTC. This encodes CASSLADRGQYGYTF.

The chain is built from TRBV10-3 and TRBJ1-1; no firm D call. Germline V lookup: CDR1 ENHRY, CDR2 SYGVKD. The V end was cut by 4 bases, the J end by 3 bases, with 9 bases between. The CDR3 is made up of 13 amino acids. The CDR3 spells CAISGARDTEAFF. DNA of the CDR3: TGTGCCATCAGTGGGGCCAGAGACACTGAAGCTTTCTTT.

The chain employs TRBV6-2 or TRBV6-3 and TRBJ2-5, with TRBD2 matching 8 bases. CDR1 is MNHEY and CDR2 is SVGEGT in the germline V gene. The CDR3 length is 16 residues. The trim removed 3 bases at V and 2 bases at J, leaving 8 bases unmatched. The CDR3 region has the DNA TGTGCCAGCAGTTATCTAGGAGCGGGGGAACAAGAGACCCAGTACTTC. Translated: CASSYLGAGEQETQYF.

The genes are TRBV2 and TRBJ1-6, with TRBD1 matching over 8 bases. Germline V CDR1 and CDR2: SNHLY, FYNNEI. V lost 6 bases to trimming and J lost 10 bases; unmatched junction nucleotides: 11. CDR3 size: 15 residues. The CDR3 sequence: CASSLGQGWHSPLHF. The CDR3 DNA sequence: TGTGCCAGCAGCCTTGGACAGGGATGGCACTCACCCCTCCACTTT. Full variable domain (outside the CDR3, taken from reference TRBV2 and TRBJ1-6): EPEVTQTPSHQVTQMGQEVILRCVPISNHLYFYWYRQILGQKVEFLVSFYNNEISEKSEIFDDQFSVERPDGSNFTLKIRSTKLEDSAMYFCASSLGQGWHSPLHFGNGTRLTVT.

This chain uses TRBV5-5 with TRBJ2-1; a weak D match, TRBD2 (7 bases). V lost 6 bases to trimming and J lost 4 bases, with 14 bases between them. Germline V gene sequence: CDR1 SGHKS, CDR2 YYEKEE (reference sequence). The CDR3 is 14 residues long. CDR3 DNA: TGTGCCAGCACCATTGGGGGGGCATACAATGAGCAGTTCTTC. This encodes CASTIGGAYNEQFF.